This TCR beta chain was captured by sequencing in a study of CD8+ T cells in alopecia areata. cDNA reverse transcribed from extracted RNA served as the sequencing template. TCRdb keeps only in-frame clones here, not all; method: immunoSEQ multiplex PCR. The profile shows approximately 150,000 clones, around 55% of them singletons. Sequencing was done on a sample of CD4+ T cells sorted from blood. The clonotype originates from a human donor in good health.

The CDR3 here is CASSTGTSGRETQYF. In DNA form, the CDR3 reads TGTGCCAGTAGTACCGGGACTAGCGGGAGAGAGACCCAGTACTTC. The gene calls are TRBV19 and TRBJ2-5, with 14 bases that match TRBD2. The CDR3 consists of 15 residues. Unmatched junction bases numbered 2, after V lost 4 bases and J lost 4 bases. The germline gives CDR1 LNHDA, CDR2 SQIVND (reference sequence). The full variable domain, in which reference TRBV19 and TRBJ2-5 provide the parts outside the CDR3, is DGGITQSPKYLFRKEGQNVTLSCEQNLNHDAMYWYRQDPGQGLRLIYYSQIVNDFQKGDIAEGYSVSREKKESFPLTVTSAQKNPTAFYLCASSTGTSGRETQYFGPGTRLLVL.